The next 32 T cell receptor beta chains were all read from a single sample in a study of blood T cell repertoires in COVID-19 (dated by TCRdb to the early 2020s). Library creation used the immunoSEQ multiplex PCR assay. TCRdb stores this immuneACCESS table with in-frame sequences only. Part of the clones is absent; in the studies checked, under half of the shortfall reflects unresolved V genes, and no reason is known for the rest. The sample has hundreds of thousands of clones on record, roughly 90% of them singletons. The top ten clonotypes cover roughly 1.9% of the sample. Sequenced sample: PBMCs or T cells enriched from blood (not recorded which). The source is a woman aged 40 to 50 with acute COVID-19.

The chain carries TRBV24-1 and TRBJ1-2; a possible D gene is TRBD1 (5 bases). This CDR3 is 12 amino acids long. Germline CDR1 KGHDR, CDR2 SFDVKD. Trimming pared 7 bases from V and 5 bases from J, leaving 10 bases between. The CDR3 DNA reads TGTGCCACCAGCCCCAAGGGGTATGGCTACACCTTC. Encoded protein: CATSPKGYGYTF.

Points on this clone: Other DNA sequences in this sample translate to the same CDR3. The rearrangement links TRBV30 to TRBJ1-5, with 9 bases identical to TRBD1. Germline CDR1 is GTSNPN and CDR2 is SVGIG (reference sequence). The CDR3 totals 13 residues. Losses at the gene ends were 1 base for V and 7 bases for J; bases not matched to a gene: 2. The CDR3 region is CAWSGDRDQPQHF. DNA of the CDR3: TGTGCCTGGAGTGGGGACAGGGACCAGCCCCAGCATTTT.

The chain is built from TRBV7-2 and TRBJ2-7; D is possibly TRBD2 (5 bases). CDR1 is SGHTA, CDR2 FQGNSA, per germline. This CDR3 has 13 residues. V was cut by 5 bases and J by 7 bases, with 15 bases left in between. Written as DNA, the CDR3 is TGTGCCAGCAGCGCCGGGCCAACGGGGGAGCAGTACTTC. It is translated as CASSAGPTGEQYF.

The rearrangement uses TRBV19 and TRBJ1-5, with 10 bases matching TRBD1. The ends lost 6 bases at V and 6 bases at J; junction bases unmatched: 11. This CDR3 has 16 amino acids. CDR1 and CDR2 from the germline V gene are LNHDA and SQIVND (reference sequence). CDR3 protein: CASSPRDRGTGQPQHF. As DNA, the CDR3 is TGTGCCAGTAGCCCAAGGGACAGGGGAACCGGTCAGCCCCAGCATTTT.

The chain combines TRBV30 with TRBJ1-2; perhaps TRBD1 as D (5 bases). This CDR3 region has 14 residues. Trimming stripped 0 bases from V and 4 bases from J, with 12 bases between. Looked up from germline, CDR1 is GTSNPN and CDR2 is SVGIG (reference sequence). The CDR3 region is CAWSVRQQTYGYTF. The DNA of the CDR3 is TGTGCCTGGAGTGTACGACAGCAAACCTATGGCTACACCTTC. Filled out from reference TRBV30 and TRBJ1-2, the complete variable domain reads SQTIHQWPATLVQPVGSPLSLECTVEGTSNPNLYWYRQAAGRGLQLLFYSVGIGQISSEVPQNLSASRPQDRQFILSSKKLLLSDSGFYLCAWSVRQQTYGYTFGSGTRLTVV.

The J gene is TRBJ2-4, the V gene TRBV5-1, with 7 bases aligning to TRBD1. The V and J ends lost 0 bases and 6 bases, in that order; junction bases with no gene match: 6. CDR1 and CDR2 from the germline V gene are SGHRS and YFSETQ. This CDR3 is built from 15 residues. The CDR3 sequence: CASSLGQGVGNIQYF. The CDR3 DNA sequence: TGCGCCAGCAGCTTGGGCCAGGGGGTAGGAAACATTCAGTACTTC.

The sample holds one count of this clone. This rearrangement joins TRBV10-1 to TRBJ1-5; D is uncertain. Between the trimmed V and J ends, which lost 0 bases and 0 bases, there was a span of 12 bases. The CDR3 sequence is 17 residues long. Germline V gene data show CDR1 as WNHNN and CDR2 as SYGVQD (reference sequence). The CDR3 coding sequence is TGCGCCAGCAGTGAGTCGAAGCGACGGTATAGCAATCAGCCCCAGCATTTT. Translated: CASSESKRRYSNQPQHF.

The J gene is TRBJ2-2, the V gene TRBV9, with a weak D call TRBD1 (6 bases). Germline values: CDR1 SGDLS, CDR2 YYNGEE. This CDR3 has 16 residues. V gave up 4 bases and J gave up 1 base, with 14 bases separating them. The CDR3 loop is CASSSRGSRNTGELFF. The CDR3 nucleotides read TGTGCCAGCAGCAGTAGGGGGTCCAGGAACACCGGGGAGCTGTTTTTT.

This chain uses TRBV6-1 with TRBJ1-2; 7 bases agree with TRBD1. Trimming cost V 0 bases and J 8 bases; bases outside gene matches: 12. Germline V gene lookup returns CDR1 MNHNS and CDR2 SASEGT. The CDR3 covers 16 residues. The CDR3 region is CASSEASAGGSWGYTF. CDR3 DNA: TGTGCCAGCAGTGAAGCCTCGGCAGGGGGGAGTTGGGGCTACACCTTC.

The chain recombines TRBV7-2 with TRBJ2-3, with D tentatively TRBD2 (6 bases). Germline V gives CDR1 SGHTA, CDR2 FQGNSA. With 5 bases removed from V and 4 bases from J, the gap between germline ends came to 10 bases. This CDR3 comprises 13 residues. The CDR3 loop is CASSPRLADTQYF. The CDR3 coding sequence is TGTGCCAGCAGCCCCCGACTAGCAGATACGCAGTATTTT.

The DNA of the CDR3 is TGTGCCAGCAAACAGGGAGGGACCGGGGAGCTGTTTTTT. Its translation: CASKQGGTGELFF. The chain is built from TRBV12-3 or TRBV12-4 and TRBJ2-2; TRBD2 is a possible D gene (7 bases). This CDR3 contains 13 residues. Trimming took 7 bases from V and 5 from J, leaving 11 bases between them.

The chain recombines TRBV19 with TRBJ1-2; no reliable D call. Trimming removed 3 bases at V and 2 bases at J, with 10 bases between. Germline V gene lookup returns CDR1 LNHDA and CDR2 SQIVND (reference sequence). The CDR3 is made up of 14 amino acids. The CDR3 loop reads CASSIQYNNYGYTF. CDR3 coding DNA: TGTGCCAGTAGTATTCAGTATAACAACTATGGCTACACCTTC.

The J gene is TRBJ2-1, the V gene TRBV2, with D possibly being TRBD1 (6 bases). Trimming pared 5 bases from V and 7 bases from J, leaving 9 bases between. The CDR3 spans 12 residues. Germline V CDR1 and CDR2: SNHLY, FYNNEI. This CDR3 is CASSSQGNEQFF. For the CDR3, the DNA is TGTGCCAGCAGTAGCCAGGGGAATGAGCAGTTCTTC.

J is TRBJ2-2 and V is TRBV23-1; tentatively, D is TRBD1 (6 bases). TRBV23-1 is treated as an ORF (open reading frame) with a function not yet certain. V was cut by 7 bases and J by 0 bases, with 21 bases left in between. The CDR3 runs 18 residues. Here the CDR3 DNA reads TGCGCCAGCATCCCCATCAGGGGTCAGCTTTCGAACACCGGGGAGCTGTTTTTT. Its protein is CASIPIRGQLSNTGELFF.

This clone was counted a single time. V and J are TRBV2 and TRBJ1-6, with 8 bases aligning to TRBD1. The CDR3 sequence is 13 residues long. The V and J ends lost 8 bases and 9 bases, in that order; junction bases with no gene match: 6. CDR1 SNHLY and CDR2 FYNNEI come from the germline V gene. CDR3 loop: CASADRDSSPLHF. The CDR3 nucleotides read TGTGCCAGCGCGGACAGGGACAGTTCACCCCTCCACTTT.

The chain uses TRBV14 and TRBJ2-7; 10 nucleotides align to TRBD1. The V gene end was trimmed by 4 bases and the J gene end by 6 bases; junction bases not matched to a gene: 6. CDR3 length: 14 residues. From germline, CDR1 is SGHDN and CDR2 FVKESK. CDR3 loop: CASSPWTGGLEQYF. CDR3 nucleotides: TGTGCCAGCAGCCCCTGGACAGGGGGGCTCGAGCAGTACTTC.

V and J are TRBV7-9 and TRBJ1-6; D is unresolved. Germline V gene sequence: CDR1 SEHNR, CDR2 FQNEAQ (reference sequence). V gave up 1 base and J gave up 14 bases, with 9 bases separating them. The CDR3 sequence is 12 residues long. The CDR3 is CASSLEPSALHF. The CDR3 nucleotides are TGTGCCAGCAGCTTAGAGCCTTCGGCCCTCCACTTT.

The gene calls are TRBV28 and TRBJ2-7; 8 bases match TRBD2. This CDR3 spans 14 amino acids. J lost 7 bases, V lost 5 bases, and 10 bases had no gene match. The V gene's germline CDR1 is MDHEN and CDR2 SYDVKM. The CDR3 DNA sequence: TGTGCCAGCAGTCTACACGCGCCGGGGGGGGAGCAGTACTTC. It codes for CASSLHAPGGEQYF.

V gene TRBV11-2 combines with J gene TRBJ2-2; 7 bases are a match to TRBD1. CDR1 and CDR2 (germline): SGHAT, FQNNGV. The V and J ends lost 4 bases and 6 bases, in that order; junction bases with no gene match: 5. There are 14 residues in the CDR3. The CDR3 DNA follows: TGTGCCAGCAGCTCTGGACAGGTCGCCGGGGAGCTGTTTTTT. Protein: CASSSGQVAGELFF.

The V call is TRBV18, the J call TRBJ1-1, with D maybe TRBD1 (5 bases). Germline CDR1 and CDR2: KGHSH and LQKENI. V was pared by 2 bases and J by 5 bases, with 12 bases between. The CDR3 runs 14 residues. CDR3 DNA: TGTGCCAGCTCACCAAATGGGCGGGGGACTGAAGCTTTCTTT. Encoded protein: CASSPNGRGTEAFF.

The rearrangement uses TRBV6-6 and TRBJ2-7, with 8 bases matching TRBD1. Unmatched junction bases numbered 1, after V lost 4 bases and J lost 2 bases. Germline CDR1 and CDR2: MNHNY and SVGAGI (reference sequence). The CDR3 has 13 residues. The chain's CDR3 is CASSSGGPYEQYF. In DNA, the CDR3 is TGTGCCAGCAGTTCAGGGGGCCCCTACGAGCAGTACTTC.

This clone was observed once. V gene TRBV11-2 combines with J gene TRBJ1-3; D not certain. The germline V gene encodes CDR1 SGHAT and CDR2 FQNNGV. The length of the CDR3 is 16 residues. V lost 3 bases and J 0 bases, leaving 12 bases between the germline ends. As DNA, the CDR3 is TGTGCCAGCAGCTTCGTTGACTTGGGCTCTGGAAACACCATATATTTT. This sequence encodes CASSFVDLGSGNTIYF.

The V gene is TRBV6-1, the J gene TRBJ1-2, with D possibly being TRBD1 (5 bases). The CDR3 runs 16 residues. Germline CDR1 is MNHNS and CDR2 is SASEGT. Trimming cost V 2 bases and J 2 bases, with 15 bases left between them. This CDR3 reads CASSEWIGEENYGYTF. DNA of the CDR3: TGTGCCAGCAGTGAATGGATAGGGGAGGAAAACTATGGCTACACCTTC.

The J gene is TRBJ1-1, the V gene TRBV2; a possible D gene is TRBD1 (5 bases). This CDR3 is 13 amino acids long. Between the trimmed V and J ends, which lost 7 bases and 1 base, there was a span of 10 bases. Germline-derived CDR1 and CDR2 are SNHLY and FYNNEI. The CDR3 here is CASTQGGNTEAFF. The CDR3 bases are TGTGCCAGCACCCAGGGCGGGAACACTGAAGCTTTCTTT. The variable domain in full, with the rest retrieved from reference TRBV2 and TRBJ1-1, is EPEVTQTPSHQVTQMGQEVILRCVPISNHLYFYWYRQILGQKVEFLVSFYNNEISEKSEIFDDQFSVERPDGSNFTLKIRSTKLEDSAMYFCASTQGGNTEAFFGQGTRLTVV.

The gene calls are TRBV24-1 and TRBJ2-3; 9 bases align to TRBD2. The V gene's germline CDR1 is KGHDR and CDR2 SFDVKD. After removal of 4 bases from V and 0 bases from J, the junction contained 13 bases not matched to a gene. The CDR3 has 19 amino acids. The CDR3 reads CATSDPSGEGIPSTDTQYF. In DNA, the CDR3 is TGTGCCACCAGTGACCCTAGCGGGGAGGGGATCCCTAGCACAGATACGCAGTATTTT.

The V call is TRBV3-1 (or the pseudogene TRBV3-2), the J call TRBJ1-4, with D maybe TRBD1 (6 bases). The germline CDR1 and CDR2 sequences are LGHDT and YNNKEL (reference sequence). V lost 0 bases and J lost 4, with 15 bases in between. The length of the CDR3 is 17 residues. The CDR3 spells CASSQDLSTGINEKLFF. For the CDR3, the DNA is TGTGCCAGCAGCCAAGATTTGAGTACAGGGATTAATGAAAAACTGTTTTTT.

The chain combines TRBV19 with TRBJ1-6, with 7 bases lining up with TRBD1. Germline loops: CDR1 LNHDA, CDR2 SQIVND (reference sequence). This CDR3 comprises 14 residues. V shed 5 bases, J shed 7 bases, and the junction held 5 bases outside the gene matches. The CDR3 is CASSVGTVNSPLHF. In DNA, the CDR3 is TGTGCCAGTAGTGTCGGGACAGTAAATTCACCCCTCCACTTT.

The chain couples TRBV19 to TRBJ2-5; TRBD1 matches at 7 bases. The CDR3 totals 13 residues. Germline loops: CDR1 LNHDA, CDR2 SQIVND (reference sequence). The ends lost 7 bases at V and 4 bases at J; junction bases unmatched: 6. The CDR3: CASTPTGSETQYF. The CDR3 DNA reads TGTGCCAGTACCCCGACAGGGTCAGAGACCCAGTACTTC.

Points on this clone: Other DNA sequences from this sample encode an identical CDR3 as well. The chain carries TRBV11-3 and TRBJ2-3, with TRBD1 identical over 11 bases. The V gene's germline CDR1 is SGHNT and CDR2 YENEEA. J lost 1 base, V lost 4 bases, and 4 bases had no gene match. CDR3 size: 16 residues. The CDR3, as DNA: TGTGCCAGCAGCTCACGGACAGGGGGCGGCACAGATACGCAGTATTTT. Translated, it gives CASSSRTGGGTDTQYF.

Points on this clone: Other DNA sequences from this sample encode an identical CDR3 as well. The chain couples TRBV19 to TRBJ1-2; weak D call: TRBD1 (6 bases). V shed 5 bases and J shed 8 bases, with 9 bases lying between them. This CDR3 has 11 residues. Germline CDR1 and CDR2: LNHDA and SQIVND (reference sequence). CDR3 nucleotides: TGTGCCAGTAGTGGCGGGGGCGGCTACACCTTC. Translation gives CASSGGGGYTF.

The gene calls are TRBV18 and TRBJ1-1; a weak D match, TRBD1 (6 bases). The CDR3 contains 14 residues. The germline V gene encodes CDR1 KGHSH and CDR2 LQKENI. V was pared by 2 bases and J by 8 bases, with 15 bases between. The CDR3 DNA sequence: TGTGCCAGCTCACCAACAGGACAAGGGGGAGAAGCTTTCTTT. Residues: CASSPTGQGGEAFF.

Here the CDR3 reads CASSLGGRQGRNQPQHF. Here the CDR3 DNA reads TGTGCCAGCAGCTTAGGGGGTAGACAGGGACGGAATCAGCCCCAGCATTTT. The gene calls are TRBV7-2 and TRBJ1-5, with 7 bases lining up with TRBD1. There are 17 residues in the CDR3. Germline V CDR1 and CDR2: SGHTA, FQGNSA. Unmatched junction bases numbered 10, after V lost 1 base and J lost 4 bases.